These 18 T cell receptor beta chains came from one sample sequenced in a study of identical twins. TCRdb processed the 5' RACE reads anew with MiXCR; each CDR3 protein has one entry. The table records hundreds of thousands of distinct CDR3 sequences, 8.6% of them present only once. This sample also belongs to another study, concerning yellow fever vaccine responses in identical twins.

The sample comprised PBMCs. The receptors come from a young woman in good health.

The table lists this clonotype with a few counts. The V gene is TRBV7-2, the J gene TRBJ2-3; D not resolved. The CDR3 spans 14 residues. Trimming removed 2 bases at V and 5 bases at J, with 11 bases between. Germline V gene data show CDR1 as SGHTA and CDR2 as FQGNSA. The CDR3 nucleotides are TGTGCCAGCAGCTTAAGTAGTACTGAAGATACGCAGTATTTT. Its protein is CASSLSSTEDTQYF.

The CDR3 loop reads CSARASGQAFSYEQYF. For the CDR3, the DNA is TGCAGTGCTAGAGCCTCCGGACAGGCCTTTAGCTACGAGCAGTACTTC. The chain couples TRBV20-1 to TRBJ2-7; 7 nucleotides agree with TRBD1. This CDR3 comprises 16 residues. Losses at the gene ends were 1 base for V and 3 bases for J; bases not matched to a gene: 12. Germline V gives CDR1 DFQATT, CDR2 SNEGSKA (reference sequence).

The rearrangement joins TRBV20-1 to TRBJ2-5; unclear D gene. This CDR3 has 10 amino acids. V was trimmed by 7 bases and J by 4 bases, leaving 7 bases between them. The V gene's germline CDR1 is DFQATT and CDR2 SNEGSKA (reference sequence). CDR3 in DNA: TGCAGTGTTCATGTAGAGACCCAGTACTTC. Encoded protein: CSVHVETQYF.

This sequence joins TRBV20-1 and TRBJ2-2; D is unclear. Germline values: CDR1 DFQATT, CDR2 SNEGSKA (reference sequence). The germline V and J ends were trimmed by 0 bases and 8 bases, with 16 bases remaining between them. This CDR3 has 15 amino acids. The CDR3 DNA is TGCAGTGCTAGAGATTTTCAGACCTCAACAGGGGAGCTGTTTTTT. Its translation is CSARDFQTSTGELFF.

Ten or more counts support this clonotype. The rearrangement joins TRBV12-3 or TRBV12-4 to TRBJ2-7; D is unresolved. The V and J ends lost 3 bases and 0 bases respectively, with 0 bases between them. The CDR3 is made up of 11 amino acids. The CDR3 DNA reads as TGTGCCAGCAGTTTCTCCTACGAGCAGTACTTC. Translated: CASSFSYEQYF.

This clonotype was found many times. The V call is TRBV28, the J call TRBJ1-2; D is possibly TRBD1 (5 bases). Germline V gene lookup returns CDR1 MDHEN and CDR2 SYDVKM. With 3 bases removed from V and 2 bases from J, the gap between germline ends came to 13 bases. The CDR3 sequence is 15 residues long. CDR3 bases: TGTGCCAGCAGTTTCCCCCAGGGATCCAACTATGGCTACACCTTC. Residues: CASSFPQGSNYGYTF.

This rearrangement joins TRBV28 to TRBJ2-7, with 7 bases identical to TRBD1. V trimming: 4 bases; J trimming: 3 bases; junction bases outside the gene matches: 6. CDR1 MDHEN and CDR2 SYDVKM come from the germline V gene. The CDR3 totals 14 residues. The chain's CDR3 is CASSSGTEIYEQYF. CDR3 bases: TGTGCCAGCAGTTCCGGGACAGAGATCTACGAGCAGTACTTC.

V is TRBV29-1 and J is TRBJ2-7; D unresolved. Per germline, CDR1 SQVTM and CDR2 ANQGSEA. The CDR3 spans 11 residues. V lost 4 bases, J lost 6 bases, and 10 bases lay in between. The CDR3 region is CSVASGLEQYF. The CDR3 coding sequence is TGCAGCGTTGCGTCCGGGCTCGAGCAGTACTTC.

The chain employs TRBV12-3 or TRBV12-4 and TRBJ2-2, with D possibly being TRBD2 (5 bases). V was clipped by 6 bases and J by 6 bases, with 11 bases between them. This CDR3 spans 13 amino acids. The CDR3: CASSPVGAGELFF. The CDR3 DNA reads as TGTGCCAGCAGCCCGGTCGGGGCCGGGGAGCTGTTTTTT.

This clonotype has only a few counts. The chain is built from TRBV18 and TRBJ2-3, with 12 bases matching TRBD1. Trimming took 2 bases from V and 6 from J; bases not matched to a gene: 6. CDR1 is KGHSH and CDR2 is LQKENI in the germline V gene. CDR3 size: 16 residues. The DNA of the CDR3 is TGTGCCAGCTCACCAAAAGGGACAGGGGGCGCCGATACGCAGTATTTT. This sequence encodes CASSPKGTGGADTQYF. Supplemented by reference TRBV18 and TRBJ2-3, the full variable domain reads NAGVMQNPRHLVRRRGQEARLRCSPMKGHSHVYWYRQLPEEGLKFMVYLQKENIIDESGMPKERFSAEFPKEGPSILRIQQVVRGDSAAYFCASSPKGTGGADTQYFGPGTRLTVL.

This clonotype was found many times. V gene TRBV12-3 or TRBV12-4 combines with J gene TRBJ2-3; perhaps TRBD1 as D (5 bases). V lost 5 bases, J lost 1 base, and 28 bases lay in between. CDR3 length: 20 residues. CDR3 sequence (DNA): TGTGCCAGCAGTCAAACACGACCCCCGGGCTCCCAGGGCCGCACAGATACGCAGTATTTT. Translating gives CASSQTRPPGSQGRTDTQYF.

This clonotype was seen a handful of times. The CDR3 region is CAITRDRVGEQYF. CDR3 nucleotide sequence: TGTGCCATCACCCGGGACAGGGTTGGTGAGCAGTACTTC. The chain carries TRBV10-3 and TRBJ2-7; 9 bases fit TRBD1. The CDR3 has 13 amino acids. V shed 7 bases and J 7 bases; nucleotides not matched to a gene: 8. Germline CDR1 reads ENHRY; CDR2 reads SYGVKD.

There are a few counts of this clonotype. This chain uses TRBV2 with TRBJ2-1; tentatively, D is TRBD1 or TRBD2 (6 bases each). The CDR3 runs to 16 residues. Germline loops: CDR1 SNHLY, CDR2 FYNNEI. V was clipped by 8 bases and J by 2 bases, with 19 bases between them. CDR3 coding DNA: TGTGCCAGCGGAGGCTTGAGGGGGGATCCCTACAATGAGCAGTTCTTC. It is translated as CASGGLRGDPYNEQFF.

The chain joins TRBV30 to TRBJ2-2; D gene uncertain. This CDR3 has 13 amino acids. The germline CDR1 and CDR2 sequences are GTSNPN and SVGIG (reference sequence). V gave up 5 bases and J gave up 5 bases, with 12 bases separating them. The chain's CDR3 is CAWSAAITGELFF. CDR3 in DNA: TGTGCCTGGTCGGCCGCGATAACCGGGGAGCTGTTTTTT.

This clonotype was seen a handful of times. The rearrangement links TRBV3-1 to TRBJ2-7, with 7 bases identical to TRBD1. The CDR3 covers 15 residues. Looked up from germline, CDR1 is LGHDT and CDR2 is YNNKEL (reference sequence). J gave up 4 bases and V 3 bases, and 9 bases lay outside the gene matches. In DNA, the CDR3 is TGTGCCAGCAGCCAGGGGGACAGCGGCCGGTACGAGCAGTACTTC. This codes for CASSQGDSGRYEQYF.

This clonotype was recorded a few times. The rearrangement uses TRBV28 and TRBJ2-7; D not certain. Germline V gives CDR1 MDHEN, CDR2 SYDVKM. Trimming cost V 5 bases and J 6 bases, with 17 bases left between them. The CDR3 consists of 14 residues. The CDR3: CASSEQQYMGEQYF. In DNA form, the CDR3 reads TGTGCCAGCAGTGAGCAGCAATACATGGGCGAGCAGTACTTC.

This clonotype was seen a handful of times. The chain combines TRBV5-1 with TRBJ2-3, with 12 bases aligning to TRBD2. The V gene end was trimmed by 0 bases and the J gene end by 6 bases; junction bases not matched to a gene: 5. Germline-derived CDR1 and CDR2 are SGHRS and YFSETQ. CDR3 length: 16 residues. Here the CDR3 reads CASSLVGGTSGDTQYF. CDR3 bases: TGCGCCAGCAGCTTGGTTGGAGGGACTAGCGGGGATACGCAGTATTTT.

The table lists this clonotype with a few counts. V is TRBV20-1 and J is TRBJ2-5; 8 bases line up with TRBD1. The CDR3 runs 13 residues. From germline, CDR1 is DFQATT and CDR2 SNEGSKA (reference sequence). Trimming at V came to 2 bases and at J to 2 bases, leaving 1 base not matched to a gene. The CDR3 DNA reads TGCAGTGCTAGAAACAGGGGGCAAGAGACCCAGTACTTC. Translation gives CSARNRGQETQYF.